This T cell receptor (beta chain) comes out of a study of response to subunit inactivated influenza vaccine. Study results and caveats: Each seasonal influenza vaccination, the authors suggested, recruits few new T cells.

Using its own MiXCR run on the RT-PCR reads, TCRdb lists one record per CDR3 protein. This sample yields around 170,000 distinct CDR3 sequences, of which roughly 10% are seen a single time; around 40% belongs to the top ten. V was pared by 0 bases and J by 1 base, with 8 bases between. The germline V gene encodes CDR1 KGHSH and CDR2 LQKENI. This CDR3 has 15 amino acids. This clonotype was seen only a few times. Its antigen remains unknown. The sequence came from a man aged 45 to 75 who received an inactivated influenza vaccine. The source was CD8+ T cells sorted from PBMCs, collected about 23 months after vaccination. The chain recombines TRBV18 with TRBJ2-3; D ambiguous. The CDR3 bases are TGTGCCAGCTCACCACCGGCGGTTGGCACAGATACGCAGTATTTT. Protein: CASSPPAVGTDTQYF.